These 5 T cell receptor beta chains were sequenced from one sample in a study of CD8+ T cells in alopecia areata. The treatment is: oral pan-JAK inhibitor, 5-10 mg twice daily. RNA was isolated and reverse transcribed to cDNA, the sequencing template. Libraries were prepared by immunoSEQ multiplex PCR; TCRdb keeps only in-frame clonotypes and omits some of them. The sample has 140,000 to 150,000 clones, about 56% seen once. The sample in question was CD8+ T cells sorted from blood, obtained at week 4, from a patient treated with tofacitinib. The receptors shown here come from a human donor with alopecia areata.

V is TRBV29-1 and J is TRBJ2-7; the match to TRBD2 covers 7 bases. Trimming cost V 1 base and J 3 bases; bases outside gene matches: 3. The CDR3 length is 13 residues. Germline V CDR1 and CDR2: SQVTM, ANQGSEA. In DNA form, the CDR3 reads TGCAGCGTTGAAGGAGCGGGGTACTACGAGCAGTACTTC. It encodes CSVEGAGYYEQYF.

The chain joins TRBV6-1 to TRBJ2-5; D uncertain. Trimming pared 0 bases from V and 5 bases from J, leaving 19 bases between. The CDR3 totals 17 residues. Per the germline V gene, CDR1 is MNHNS and CDR2 is SASEGT. The CDR3 is CASSEARRGPPRETQYF. The CDR3 DNA reads TGTGCCAGCAGTGAAGCGCGTAGAGGCCCCCCGCGGGAGACCCAGTACTTC.

V usage is TRBV4-3 and J usage is TRBJ2-6; 10 positions agree with TRBD1. The V gene end was trimmed by 0 bases and the J gene end by 2 bases; junction bases not matched to a gene: 1. Per germline, CDR1 LGHNA and CDR2 YSLEER. This CDR3 contains 17 residues. CDR3 nucleotide sequence: TGCGCCAGCAGCCAAGAGGGGACAGGGGCTGGGGCCAACGTCCTGACTTTC. Protein product: CASSQEGTGAGANVLTF.

A few counts support this clone. The V call is TRBV13, the J call TRBJ1-3, with D unclear. This CDR3 is built from 14 residues. The ends were cut back, 2 bases at V and 1 base at J, with 6 bases in the middle. Germline CDR1 PRHDT, CDR2 FYEKMQ (reference sequence). CDR3 in DNA: TGTGCCAGCAGCTTATGGGCTTCTGGAAACACCATATATTTT. Residues: CASSLWASGNTIYF.

The rearrangement uses TRBV9 and TRBJ2-2; D gene unclear. V was pared by 1 base and J by 3 bases, with 19 bases between. The CDR3 extends over 18 amino acids. Germline V CDR1 and CDR2: SGDLS, YYNGEE. CDR3 loop: CASSVSTRRPVDTGELFF. The CDR3 coding sequence is TGTGCCAGCAGCGTATCAACGAGGCGCCCCGTTGACACCGGGGAGCTGTTTTTT.